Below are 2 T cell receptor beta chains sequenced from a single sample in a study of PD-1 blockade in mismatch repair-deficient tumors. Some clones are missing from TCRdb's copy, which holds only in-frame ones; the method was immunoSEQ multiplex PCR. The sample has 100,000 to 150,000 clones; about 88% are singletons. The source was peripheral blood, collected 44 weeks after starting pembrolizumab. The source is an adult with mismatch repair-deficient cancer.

As DNA, the CDR3 is TGTGCCAGCTCACCAGGACCCAGCTCCTACGAGCAGTACTTC. It is translated as CASSPGPSSYEQYF. The chain uses TRBV18 and TRBJ2-7; D remains ambiguous. The CDR3 runs to 14 residues. V shed 2 bases and J shed 0 bases, with 8 bases lying between them. Per germline, CDR1 KGHSH and CDR2 LQKENI.

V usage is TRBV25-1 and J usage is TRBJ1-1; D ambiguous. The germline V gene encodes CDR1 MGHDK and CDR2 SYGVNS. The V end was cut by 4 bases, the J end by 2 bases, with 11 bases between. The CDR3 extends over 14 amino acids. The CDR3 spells CASSGLKPNTEAFF. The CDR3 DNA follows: TGTGCCAGCAGTGGACTCAAACCAAACACTGAAGCTTTCTTT.